The 22 T cell receptor beta chains in this list originate from one sample, sequenced in a study of shared clonotypes between healthy human individuals. The assay was immunoSEQ multiplex PCR, and TCRdb's table has in-frame clones only and misses some. The repertoire has about 490,000 clones, 76% of them found once; the top ten carry 10% to 15%. Sequencing input: PBMCs. Source of these receptors: a woman aged 40 to 55 in good health. Some clones in this sample may be carry-over from other donors' samples.

The rearrangement joins TRBV10-3 to TRBJ2-1; the D is unclear. This CDR3 comprises 13 residues. CDR1 is ENHRY and CDR2 is SYGVKD in the germline V gene. V lost 2 bases and J lost 8, with 10 bases in between. CDR3 in DNA: TGTGCCATCAGTGAGGGCAGGTGGGATGAGCAGTTCTTC. This gives the protein CAISEGRWDEQFF.

With regard to this clone: This sample includes further DNA sequences coding for the same CDR3. This chain links TRBV2 with TRBJ2-5; D is uncertain. Germline CDR1 and CDR2: SNHLY and FYNNEI. This CDR3 contains 10 residues. V dropped 9 bases and J dropped 5 bases, with 7 bases sitting between them. The CDR3 DNA sequence: TGTGCCAGTTCCTTGGAGACCCAGTACTTC. Translating gives CASSLETQYF.

This clone has a handful of counts. A read error may explain this, as a much larger clone is one base away. This CDR3 fails to terminate in the conserved phenylalanine or tryptophan, so it likely reflects a read error. V is TRBV5-4 and J is TRBJ2-3, with TRBD2 as a possible D gene (6 bases). CDR1 and CDR2 (germline): SGHNT, YYREEE (reference sequence). With 4 bases removed from V and 3 bases from J, the gap between germline ends came to 12 bases. The CDR3 runs 14 residues. The CDR3 sequence is CASSMGGWTDTQYS. The CDR3 bases are TGTGCCAGCAGCATGGGAGGTTGGACAGATACGCAGTATTCT.

The table lists this clone with a few counts. V is TRBV5-1 and J is TRBJ1-6; 7 bases fit TRBD1. Germline V CDR1 and CDR2: SGHRS, YFSETQ. CDR3 size: 15 residues. Losses at the gene ends were 4 bases for V and 5 bases for J; bases not matched to a gene: 6. CDR3 sequence reads: CASSAGTDHNSPLHF. CDR3 nucleotide sequence: TGCGCCAGCAGCGCCGGGACAGACCATAATTCACCCCTCCACTTT.

This clone has at least ten counts. This CDR3 is CASSGGPETQYF. The DNA for the CDR3 is TGTGCCAGCAGTGGTGGGCCGGAGACCCAGTACTTC. The chain carries TRBV25-1 and TRBJ2-5; D unresolved. This CDR3 spans 12 amino acids. Germline CDR1 is MGHDK and CDR2 is SYGVNS. V was trimmed by 4 bases and J by 5 bases, leaving 8 bases between them.

Comments on this clone: It is likely a read error: a sequence one base away is far more abundant. This sample also contains other DNA sequences that code for the same CDR3. The chain couples TRBV11-1 to TRBJ1-2; TRBD1 agrees at 8 bases. Germline lookup yields CDR1 SGHAT and CDR2 FQDESV (reference sequence). There are 12 residues in the CDR3. The CDR3 DNA reads as TGTGCCAGCAGCCAGGGGGCCTATGGCTACACATTC. Translation: CASSQGAYGYTF.

Here the CDR3 reads CASSQDWQNNPYEQYF. CDR3 nucleotide sequence: TGCGCCAGCAGCCAAGATTGGCAAAACAACCCCTACGAGCAGTACTTC. The rearrangement uses TRBV4-1 and TRBJ2-7; unclear D gene. The germline V gene encodes CDR1 MGHRA and CDR2 YSYEKL. The V end was cut by 0 bases, the J end by 2 bases, with 14 bases between. This CDR3 region has 16 residues.

The V call is TRBV27, the J call TRBJ2-2; D gene uncertain. The CDR3 length is 16 residues. CDR1 is MNHEY and CDR2 is SMNVEV in the germline V gene (reference sequence). Deletions cut 5 bases from V and 0 bases from J, with 13 bases between. DNA for the CDR3: TGTGCCAGCAGTCCCTCTAGGTGGCCGAACACCGGGGAGCTGTTTTTT. This translates into CASSPSRWPNTGELFF.

The chain combines TRBV10-2 with TRBJ2-7; 12 positions match TRBD2. This CDR3 is 18 amino acids long. Losses at the gene ends were 3 bases for V and 7 bases for J; bases not matched to a gene: 16. The germline CDR1 and CDR2 sequences are WSHSY and SAAADI. The CDR3: CASSETWGTSGSLGEQYF. CDR3 sequence (DNA): TGCGCCAGCAGTGAAACCTGGGGGACTAGCGGGTCTTTGGGGGAGCAGTACTTC.

DNA of the CDR3: TGTGCCTGGAGTTATACTACGGGTACTGAAGCTTTCTTT. This translates into CAWSYTTGTEAFF. The chain has TRBV30 and TRBJ1-1; D is ambiguous. The germline V gene has CDR1 GTSNPN and CDR2 SVGIG (reference sequence). The CDR3 is 13 residues long. V was pared by 2 bases and J by 5 bases, with 12 bases between.

V usage is TRBV11-2 and J usage is TRBJ2-7; perhaps TRBD1 as D (6 bases). Germline values: CDR1 SGHAT, CDR2 FQNNGV. The ends were cut back, 5 bases at V and 4 bases at J, with 12 bases in the middle. This CDR3 is 13 amino acids long. The CDR3 sequence: CASSEFQGYEQYF. The CDR3 nucleotides read TGTGCCAGCAGCGAGTTCCAGGGGTACGAGCAGTACTTC.

This chain joins TRBV29-1 and TRBJ2-3; perhaps TRBD2 as D (6 bases). Deletions cut 4 bases from V and 6 bases from J, with 17 bases between. The CDR3 runs 14 residues. Looked up from germline, CDR1 is SQVTM and CDR2 is ANQGSEA. The chain's CDR3 is CSVVPGVLGDTQYF. In DNA, the CDR3 is TGCAGCGTTGTTCCGGGAGTCCTGGGGGATACGCAGTATTTT.

This sequence joins TRBV27 and TRBJ2-1; 9 bases fit TRBD2. This CDR3 is 15 amino acids long. Germline lookup yields CDR1 MNHEY and CDR2 SMNVEV (reference sequence). V lost 7 bases to trimming and J lost 8 bases; unmatched junction nucleotides: 12. The CDR3 is CASTPPSSGNHEQFF. The DNA for the CDR3 is TGTGCCAGCACCCCGCCCTCTAGCGGGAATCATGAGCAGTTCTTC.

The chain couples TRBV9 to TRBJ2-3; 7 nucleotides line up with TRBD2. This CDR3 has 14 residues. J was trimmed by 2 bases and V by 2 bases; bases with no gene match: 2. Germline V gives CDR1 SGDLS, CDR2 YYNGEE. The CDR3 nucleotides are TGTGCCAGCAGCGTTCTAGCGGCCACAGATACGCAGTATTTT. Protein sequence: CASSVLAATDTQYF.

The rearrangement uses TRBV5-1 and TRBJ1-4; no clear D. Germline-derived CDR1 and CDR2 are SGHRS and YFSETQ. The CDR3 contains 17 residues. The ends were cut back, 0 bases at V and 7 bases at J, with 19 bases in the middle. The CDR3 DNA sequence: TGCGCCAGCAGCTTGGATATAAAGGCCGGCCGGGTTGAAAAACTGTTTTTT. Translating gives CASSLDIKAGRVEKLFF.

The chain uses TRBV4-1 and TRBJ1-4; 9 bases are a match to TRBD1. Germline loops: CDR1 MGHRA, CDR2 YSYEKL. Trimming took 1 base from V and 3 from J; bases not matched to a gene: 3. The CDR3 loop spans 16 amino acids. CDR3 protein: CASSQAQGAANEKLFF. The CDR3 nucleotides are TGCGCCAGCAGCCAAGCACAGGGGGCTGCTAATGAAAAACTGTTTTTT.

The rearrangement joins TRBV6-1 to TRBJ2-5; TRBD2 is a possible D gene (5 bases). Trimming stripped 10 bases from V and 5 bases from J, with 17 bases between. The CDR3 has 13 amino acids. Germline assignment: CDR1 MNHNS and CDR2 SASEGT. Here the CDR3 reads CATGPRGSETQYF. CDR3 nucleotide sequence: TGTGCCACCGGGCCCCGAGGGAGTGAGACCCAGTACTTC.

The chain is built from TRBV27 and TRBJ2-6, with D uncertain. From germline, CDR1 is MNHEY and CDR2 SMNVEV (reference sequence). V was trimmed by 6 bases and J by 0 bases, leaving 6 bases between them. The CDR3 has 14 amino acids. The CDR3: CASRLTSGANVLTF. DNA of the CDR3: TGTGCCAGCAGACTAACCTCTGGGGCCAACGTCCTGACTTTC. Looking up the rest from reference TRBV27 and TRBJ2-6 gives the full variable domain: EAQVTQNPRYLITVTGKKLTVTCSQNMNHEYMSWYRQDPGLGLRQIYYSMNVEVTDKGDVPEGYKVSRKEKRNFPLILESPSPNQTSLYFCASRLTSGANVLTFGAGSRLTVL.

This clone was seen a single time. The gene calls are TRBV29-1 and TRBJ2-7; D remains ambiguous. This CDR3 comprises 12 residues. Germline V gene sequence: CDR1 SQVTM, CDR2 ANQGSEA. Trimming took 7 bases from V and 3 from J, leaving 13 bases between them. CDR3 sequence reads: CSAGPRSYEQYF. CDR3 sequence (DNA): TGCAGCGCTGGGCCCCGCAGCTACGAGCAGTACTTC.

The V and J genes are TRBV18 and TRBJ1-2, with TRBD1 as a possible D gene (5 bases). CDR1 and CDR2 from the germline V gene are KGHSH and LQKENI. Trimming stripped 4 bases from V and 3 bases from J, with 12 bases between. The CDR3 is made up of 14 amino acids. This CDR3 reads CASSRGETDYGYTF. The CDR3 DNA sequence: TGTGCCAGCTCACGGGGGGAAACGGACTATGGCTACACCTTC.

This clone was observed a single time. The J gene is TRBJ1-4, the V gene TRBV19, with 8 bases identical to TRBD1. Germline-derived CDR1 and CDR2 are LNHDA and SQIVND (reference sequence). The length of the CDR3 is 17 residues. The V and J ends lost 5 bases and 3 bases, in that order; junction bases with no gene match: 11. The CDR3 protein is CASSFGQGGMANEKLFF. In nucleotides, the CDR3 is TGTGCCAGTAGTTTCGGACAGGGAGGCATGGCTAATGAAAAACTGTTTTTT.

The table lists this clone with a few counts. The rearrangement joins TRBV5-4 to TRBJ1-1; the D is unclear. Trimming cost V 1 base and J 1 base, with 11 bases left between them. Germline V gene data show CDR1 as SGHNT and CDR2 as YYREEE (reference sequence). This CDR3 is 15 amino acids long. The CDR3 sequence: CASSLIRAGNTEAFF. The CDR3 DNA sequence: TGTGCCAGCAGCTTGATTCGGGCAGGGAACACTGAAGCTTTCTTT.